The 27 T cell receptor beta chains presented below share a single source sample, sequenced in a study of T cell repertoires in cytomegalovirus infection. TCRdb itself ran the reads through MiXCR, one entry per CDR3 protein. The repertoire consists of hundreds of thousands of distinct CDR3 sequences, with roughly 17% occurring once and the leading ten covering about 11%. Sequences were obtained from PBMCs. These receptors came from a human donor in good health (CMV status not recorded). Some clones in this sample may be carry-over from other donors' samples.

To note about this clonotype: A much larger clone differs by one base, so this may be a read error. This sequence joins TRBV25-1 and TRBJ2-5; 9 bases fit TRBD1. The germline V gene encodes CDR1 MGHDK and CDR2 SYGVNS. The CDR3 has 17 residues. V lost 3 bases and J lost 1; bases outside the gene matches: 9. The CDR3 nucleotides read TGTGCCAGCAGTGATTGGGGACAGGGAGTGGGCCAAGAGACCCAGTACTTC. Protein: CASSDWGQGVGQETQYF.

This clonotype showed up many times. The rearrangement joins TRBV5-1 to TRBJ2-7, with D perhaps being TRBD1 or TRBD2 (5 bases each). From germline, CDR1 is SGHRS and CDR2 YFSETQ. CDR3 length: 14 residues. V lost 5 bases and J 2 bases, leaving 14 bases between the germline ends. The CDR3 region has the DNA TGCGCCAGCAGAATCGGCAGAGGGGCCTACGAGCAGTACTTC. This gives the protein CASRIGRGAYEQYF.

This clonotype was recorded at least ten times. V gene TRBV7-8 combines with J gene TRBJ2-7; D gene unclear. This CDR3 region has 11 residues. CDR1 is SGHVS and CDR2 is FQNEAQ in the germline V gene. V was pared by 3 bases and J by 3 bases, with 3 bases between. The CDR3 here is CASSLNYEQYF. DNA of the CDR3: TGTGCCAGCAGCTTGAACTACGAGCAGTACTTC.

This clonotype was counted ten times or more. The V gene is TRBV6-2 or TRBV6-3, the J gene TRBJ1-1, with 7 bases matching TRBD1. The junction had 3 bases not matched to a gene; V was cut back by 1 base and J by 1 base. This CDR3 has 15 residues. Germline loops: CDR1 MNHEY, CDR2 SVGEGT. The CDR3 nucleotides are TGTGCCAGCAGTTACTTAGGGACAGCGAACACTGAAGCTTTCTTT. It specifies CASSYLGTANTEAFF.

In the case of this clonotype: Being one base from a much bigger clone, this may be a read error. The chain joins TRBV28 to TRBJ2-2, with 10 bases aligning to TRBD2. This CDR3 has 16 amino acids. CDR1 and CDR2 from the germline V gene are MDHEN and SYDVKM. Germline trimming cut 3 bases from V and 5 bases from J; bases unmatched to any gene: 6. The CDR3 coding sequence is TGTGCCAGCAGTTTTAGCGGGGGGACCAAGACCGGGGAGCTGTTTTTT. Translation gives CASSFSGGTKTGELFF.

The rearrangement links TRBV20-1 to TRBJ1-1; the D gene is possibly TRBD1 (6 bases). Germline values: CDR1 DFQATT, CDR2 SNEGSKA (reference sequence). The CDR3 has 14 residues. Between the trimmed V and J ends, which lost 6 bases and 6 bases, there was a span of 20 bases. CDR3 region: CSAAFRTGISEAFF. For the CDR3, the DNA is TGCAGTGCCGCATTTCGTACAGGGATCTCTGAAGCTTTCTTT.

As to this clonotype: A much larger clone is a single base away; this may be a read error. The chain has TRBV6-8 and TRBJ2-7; the D gene could be TRBD1 or TRBD2 (6 bases each). The CDR3 covers 14 residues. CDR1 is MNHGY and CDR2 is SAAAGT in the germline V gene. V gave up 5 bases and J gave up 5 bases, with 16 bases separating them. The CDR3 here is CASSIRNREDEQYF. The CDR3, as DNA: TGTGCCAGCAGTATCCGGAACAGGGAGGACGAGCAGTACTTC.

This clonotype was counted ten times or more. The gene calls are TRBV7-2 and TRBJ2-1; a weak D match, TRBD1 (5 bases). V dropped 5 bases and J dropped 7 bases, with 9 bases sitting between them. This CDR3 is built from 12 residues. The germline CDR1 and CDR2 sequences are SGHTA and FQGNSA. In nucleotides, the CDR3 is TGTGCCAGCAGCGAGCAGGGAAATGAGCAGTTCTTC. It yields the protein CASSEQGNEQFF.

This clonotype was counted at least ten times. The chain recombines TRBV7-9 with TRBJ1-1, with D unresolved. CDR3 length equals 10 residues. CDR1 SEHNR and CDR2 FQNEAQ come from the germline V gene (reference sequence). The V end lost 8 bases, the J end lost 7 bases, and 8 bases lay between the germline ends. The CDR3 DNA is TGTGCCAGCGGGAGTAATGAAGCTTTCTTT. Translated, it gives CASGSNEAFF.

This clonotype was picked up a small number of times. The rearrangement joins TRBV28 to TRBJ1-2; no firm D call. V lost 1 base to trimming and J lost 7 bases, with 10 bases between them. The germline gives CDR1 MDHEN, CDR2 SYDVKM. The CDR3 sequence is 13 residues long. CDR3 amino acids: CASSLSGRPGYTF. CDR3 DNA sequence: TGTGCCAGCAGTTTATCTGGCAGGCCTGGCTACACCTTC.

The chain is built from TRBV29-1 and TRBJ2-2; possibly TRBD1 for D (5 bases). V was trimmed by 6 bases and J by 4 bases, leaving 18 bases between them. Looked up from germline, CDR1 is SQVTM and CDR2 is ANQGSEA. There are 15 residues in the CDR3. The CDR3 DNA follows: TGCAGCGTCCGGCCATCTGCAGGGTTCACCGGGGAGCTGTTTTTT. Residues: CSVRPSAGFTGELFF.

This chain connects TRBV15 to TRBJ2-5; D might be TRBD1 or TRBD2, each matching 6 bases. Germline loops: CDR1 LNHNV, CDR2 YYDKDF (reference sequence). This CDR3 comprises 15 residues. Between the trimmed V and J ends, which lost 6 bases and 1 base, there was a span of 15 bases. The chain's CDR3 is CATRGGRGTQETQYF. Written as DNA, the CDR3 is TGTGCCACCAGAGGGGGTCGGGGGACCCAAGAGACCCAGTACTTC. The full variable domain, completed using reference TRBV15 and TRBJ2-5, is DAMVIQNPRYQVTQFGKPVTLSCSQTLNHNVMYWYQQKSSQAPKLLFHYYDKDFNNEADTPDNFQSRRPNTSFCFLDIRSPGLGDTAMYLCATRGGRGTQETQYFGPGTRLLVL.

This clonotype was picked up many times. The chain employs TRBV7-2 and TRBJ2-5, with TRBD1 identical over 7 bases. Germline values: CDR1 SGHTA, CDR2 FQGNSA. The V gene end was trimmed by 0 bases and the J gene end by 2 bases; junction bases not matched to a gene: 0. The CDR3 loop spans 14 amino acids. This CDR3 reads CASSLAQGQETQYF. The CDR3 DNA is TGTGCCAGCAGCTTAGCACAGGGGCAAGAGACCCAGTACTTC.

This clonotype was recorded a few times. The V and J genes are TRBV5-1 and TRBJ2-3; D is possibly TRBD2 (6 bases). V was shortened by 0 bases and J by 1 base, with 15 bases between the two germline ends. From germline, CDR1 is SGHRS and CDR2 YFSETQ. This CDR3 has 17 residues. The CDR3 DNA is TGCGCCAGCAGCTTGGATCCCGGGGAGGTCGGCACAGATACGCAGTATTTT. Translating gives CASSLDPGEVGTDTQYF.

The sample holds a few counts of this clonotype. This CDR3 reads CASSLDASQPEEQFF. CDR3 nucleotides: TGCGCCAGCAGCTTGGATGCTAGCCAACCCGAAGAGCAGTTCTTC. The chain joins TRBV5-1 to TRBJ2-1; tentative D call: TRBD2 (5 bases). V lost 0 bases, J lost 10 bases, and 17 bases lay in between. The CDR3 loop spans 15 amino acids. Germline CDR1 reads SGHRS; CDR2 reads YFSETQ. Using reference TRBV5-1 and TRBJ2-1 for the parts outside the CDR3, the full variable domain is KAGVTQTPRYLIKTRGQQVTLSCSPISGHRSVSWYQQTPGQGLQFLFEYFSETQRNKGNFPGRFSGRQFSNSRSEMNVSTLELGDSALYLCASSLDASQPEEQFFGPGTRLTVL.

The chain links TRBV28 to TRBJ1-2, with 7 bases aligning to TRBD1. The trim removed 3 bases at V and 8 bases at J, leaving 6 bases unmatched. Germline V gene lookup returns CDR1 MDHEN and CDR2 SYDVKM. CDR3 length: 13 amino acids. CDR3 sequence reads: CASSFLQGSGYTF. DNA of the CDR3: TGTGCCAGCAGTTTTTTACAGGGGAGCGGCTACACCTTC.

This clonotype was counted many times. This sequence joins TRBV7-2 and TRBJ2-7; 10 positions match TRBD2. Trimming took 4 bases from V and 4 from J; bases not matched to a gene: 10. Germline V gene sequence: CDR1 SGHTA, CDR2 FQGNSA. The CDR3 is made up of 16 amino acids. CDR3 nucleotide sequence: TGTGCCAGCAGCTCCCAGTTGAGCGGGGGGGCTTACGAGCAGTACTTC. This gives the protein CASSSQLSGGAYEQYF.

Only a few counts were recorded for this clonotype. The rearrangement uses TRBV20-1 and TRBJ2-5, with D possibly TRBD2 on 5 matching bases. In germline, CDR1 is DFQATT, CDR2 SNEGSKA (reference sequence). The ends were cut back, 4 bases at V and 5 bases at J, with 11 bases in the middle. This CDR3 spans 12 amino acids. CDR3 region: CSATRPGETQYF. The CDR3 DNA is TGCAGTGCTACCCGTCCGGGGGAGACCCAGTACTTC.

The chain uses TRBV12-3 or TRBV12-4 and TRBJ1-6, with 7 bases aligning to TRBD1. The V gene end was trimmed by 6 bases and the J gene end by 5 bases; junction bases not matched to a gene: 1. The CDR3 has 13 amino acids. The CDR3 is CASRGQNNSPLHF. The CDR3 DNA sequence: TGTGCCAGCAGGGGACAGAATAATTCACCCCTCCACTTT.

This clonotype was seen a handful of times. An end of the junction differs from the germline gene, which may be a read error. The chain links TRBV15 to TRBJ2-1; D is uncertain. The CDR3 is 16 amino acids. Germline CDR1 is LNHNV and CDR2 is YYDKDF (reference sequence). The CDR3 nucleotides are TGTGCCACCAACAGAGCCCTAGGGTGGGCCTACAATGAGCAGTTCTTC. Amino acids: CATNRALGWAYNEQFF. Variable domain in full (rest from reference TRBV15 and TRBJ2-1): DAMVIQNPRYQVTQFGKPVTLSCSQTLNHNVMYWYQQKSSQAPKLLFHYYDKDFNNEADTPDNFQSRRPNTSFCFLDIRSPGLGDTAMYLCATNRALGWAYNEQFFGPGTRLTVL.

J is TRBJ1-4 and V is TRBV10-3; 11 nucleotides match TRBD1. V lost 4 bases and J lost 7; bases outside the gene matches: 2. This CDR3 comprises 14 residues. From germline, CDR1 is ENHRY and CDR2 SYGVKD. The CDR3 DNA is TGTGCCATCAGTGGGACAGGGGGCAGTGAAAAACTGTTTTTT. This encodes CAISGTGGSEKLFF.

This rearrangement joins TRBV18 to TRBJ2-7; D remains unclear. The V end lost 1 base, the J end lost 0 bases, and 7 bases lay between the germline ends. The V gene's germline CDR1 is KGHSH and CDR2 LQKENI. The CDR3 covers 14 residues. CDR3 sequence: CASSPRGDSYEQYF. CDR3 nucleotides: TGTGCCAGCTCACCACGTGGGGACTCCTACGAGCAGTACTTC.

The CDR3 DNA is TGTGCCATCAGTGAAATAACAGGGGGCCCTAGCTACGAGCAGTACTTC. Its protein is CAISEITGGPSYEQYF. The V gene is TRBV10-3, the J gene TRBJ2-7; 9 positions agree with TRBD1. This CDR3 is 16 amino acids long. Germline lookup yields CDR1 ENHRY and CDR2 SYGVKD. The J segment lost 3 bases and the V segment lost 3 bases, leaving 9 bases of the junction unmatched.

Only a few counts were recorded for this clonotype. The chain employs TRBV6-1 and TRBJ2-7; D unresolved. Germline assignment: CDR1 MNHNS and CDR2 SASEGT. This CDR3 comprises 12 residues. V was trimmed by 6 bases and J by 5 bases, leaving 11 bases between them. CDR3 bases: TGTGCCAGCAGCCACAGTGGCCACGAGCAGTACTTC. Protein: CASSHSGHEQYF.

This clonotype was seen more than once but under ten times. This rearrangement joins TRBV9 to TRBJ2-5; D might be TRBD1 or TRBD2, each matching 5 bases. The CDR3 has 14 amino acids. Germline CDR1 is SGDLS and CDR2 is YYNGEE. Trimming left V 3 bases short and J 4 bases short, with 13 bases between. The CDR3 DNA sequence: TGTGCCAGCAGCGAGCAAGCTGGGGGAGAGACCCAGTACTTC. It is translated as CASSEQAGGETQYF.

This clonotype was counted many times. The chain has TRBV11-3 and TRBJ1-1; 9 positions agree with TRBD1. The CDR3 extends over 14 amino acids. Germline CDR1 is SGHNT and CDR2 is YENEEA. J gave up 8 bases and V 6 bases, and 10 bases lay outside the gene matches. CDR3 nucleotide sequence: TGTGCCAGCAGTCAGGGACAGGGTACATCCGAAGCTTTCTTT. Translation: CASSQGQGTSEAFF.

This clonotype was seen a handful of times. The chain combines TRBV15 with TRBJ2-2; the D is unclear. The CDR3 runs to 15 residues. Germline V CDR1 and CDR2: LNHNV, YYDKDF (reference sequence). The ends were cut back, 0 bases at V and 6 bases at J, with 11 bases in the middle. CDR3 protein: CATSRDWSLAGELFF. The CDR3 coding sequence is TGTGCCACCAGCAGAGATTGGAGTTTGGCCGGGGAGCTGTTTTTT.